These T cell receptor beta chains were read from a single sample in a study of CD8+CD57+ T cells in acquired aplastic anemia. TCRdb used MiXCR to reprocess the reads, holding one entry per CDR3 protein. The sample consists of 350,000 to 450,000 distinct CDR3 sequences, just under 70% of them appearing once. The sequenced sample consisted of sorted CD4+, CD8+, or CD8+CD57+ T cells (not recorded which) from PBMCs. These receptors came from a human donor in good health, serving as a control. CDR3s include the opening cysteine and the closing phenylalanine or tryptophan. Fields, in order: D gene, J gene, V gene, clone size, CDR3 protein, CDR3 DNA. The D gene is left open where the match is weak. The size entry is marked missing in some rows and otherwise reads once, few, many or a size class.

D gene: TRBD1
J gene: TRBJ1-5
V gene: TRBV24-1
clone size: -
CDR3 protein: CATSDMTGGDWPQHF
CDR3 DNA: TGTGCCACCAGTGATATGACAGGGGGGGATTGGCCCCAGCATTTT

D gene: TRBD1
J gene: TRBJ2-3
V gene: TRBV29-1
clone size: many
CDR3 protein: CSVETGQGTDTQYF
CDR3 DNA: TGCAGCGTTGAAACGGGACAGGGAACAGATACGCAGTATTTT

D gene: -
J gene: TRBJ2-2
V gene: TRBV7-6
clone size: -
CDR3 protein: CASQGRTDTQDFCF
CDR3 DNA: TGTGCCAGCCAGGGGAGGACAGATACGCAGGATTTTTGTTTT

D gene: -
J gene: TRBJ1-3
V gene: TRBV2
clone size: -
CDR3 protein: CASSEGFASGNTIYF
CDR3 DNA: TGTGCCAGCAGTGAAGGGTTCGCATCCGGAAACACCATATATTTT

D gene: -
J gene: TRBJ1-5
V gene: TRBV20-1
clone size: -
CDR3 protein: CSARELSNQPQHF
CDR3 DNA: TGCAGTGCTAGAGAATTAAGCAATCAGCCCCAGCATTTT

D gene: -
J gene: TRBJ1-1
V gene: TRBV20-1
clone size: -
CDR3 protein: CSVGKGRGSYTEAFF
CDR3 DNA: TGCAGCGTTGGTAAGGGGAGGGGGTCCTACACTGAAGCTTTCTTT

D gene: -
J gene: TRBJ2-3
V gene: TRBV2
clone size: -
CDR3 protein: CASSPPGPTDTQYF
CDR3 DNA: TGTGCCAGCAGCCCCCCGGGGCCAACCGATACGCAGTATTTT

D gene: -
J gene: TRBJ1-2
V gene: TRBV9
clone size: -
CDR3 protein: CASQQGVGGYTF
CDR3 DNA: TGTGCCAGTCAACAGGGCGTTGGTGGCTACACCTTC

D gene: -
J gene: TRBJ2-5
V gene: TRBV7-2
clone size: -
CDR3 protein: CASSLTCREETEYF
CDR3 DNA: TGTGCCAGCAGCTTAACTTGTAGGGAGGAGACCGAGTACTTC

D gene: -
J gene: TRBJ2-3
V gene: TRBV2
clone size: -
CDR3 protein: CASSDLGATQYF
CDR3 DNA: TGTGCCAGCAGTGACCTGGGTGCTACGCAGTATTTT

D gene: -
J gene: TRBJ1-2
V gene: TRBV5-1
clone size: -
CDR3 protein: CASSSGIKIYGYTF
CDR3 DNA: TGCGCCAGCAGCTCAGGCATCAAGATCTATGGCTACACCTTC

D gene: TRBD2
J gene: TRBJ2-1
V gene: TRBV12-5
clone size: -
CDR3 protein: CASGLSGRRGNEQFF
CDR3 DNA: TGTGCTAGTGGTTTGAGCGGGAGAAGGGGCAATGAGCAGTTCTTC

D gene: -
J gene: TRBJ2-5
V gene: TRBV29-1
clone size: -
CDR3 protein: CSVQLRVKETQYF
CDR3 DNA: TGCAGCGTTCAGTTACGGGTTAAAGAGACCCAGTACTTC

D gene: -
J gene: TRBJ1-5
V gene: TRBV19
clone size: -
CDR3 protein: CASSQRLGQFSTHPQHF
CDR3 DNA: TGTGCCAGCAGTCAGAGATTGGGGCAATTTAGCACTCACCCCCAGCATTTT

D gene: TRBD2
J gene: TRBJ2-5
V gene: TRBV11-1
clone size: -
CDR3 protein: CASSLAGGVETQYF
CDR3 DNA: TGCGCCAGCAGTCTCGCGGGAGGTGTGGAGACCCAGTACTTC

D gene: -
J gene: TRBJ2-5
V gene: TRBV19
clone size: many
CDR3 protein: CASSILGNQETQYF
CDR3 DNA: TGTGCCAGTAGTATCTTGGGGAACCAAGAGACCCAGTACTTC

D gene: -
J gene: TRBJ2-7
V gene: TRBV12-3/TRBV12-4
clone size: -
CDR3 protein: CASSIGDLASYEQYF
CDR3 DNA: TGTGCCAGCAGCATTGGGGATCTGGCATCCTACGAGCAGTACTTC

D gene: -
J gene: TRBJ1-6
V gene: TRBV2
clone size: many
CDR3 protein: CASSVLYSPLHF
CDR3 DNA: TGTGCCAGCAGTGTTTTGTATTCACCCCTCCACTTT

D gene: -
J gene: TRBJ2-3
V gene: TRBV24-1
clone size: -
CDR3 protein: CAIYVTDTLYF
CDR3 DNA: TGTGCCATCTATGTCACTGATACGCTGTATTTC

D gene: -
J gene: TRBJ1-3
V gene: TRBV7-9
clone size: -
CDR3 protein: CASSLGGHGNTLYF
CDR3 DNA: TGTGCCAGCAGCCTTGGGGGACATGGAAACACGCTATACTTT

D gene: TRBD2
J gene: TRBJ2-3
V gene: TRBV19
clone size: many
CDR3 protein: CASRMGLAVDTQYF
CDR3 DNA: TGTGCCAGTAGGATGGGACTAGCGGTAGATACGCAGTATTTT

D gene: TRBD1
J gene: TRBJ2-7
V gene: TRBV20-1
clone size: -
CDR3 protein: CSAQQGRTGTYEQYF
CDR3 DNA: TGCAGTGCTCAACAAGGGCGGACAGGAACCTACGAGCAGTACTTC

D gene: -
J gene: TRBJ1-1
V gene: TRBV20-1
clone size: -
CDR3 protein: CSARCSAHNAEAFF
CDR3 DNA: TGCAGTGCCCGCTGTTCAGCGCACAACGCTGAAGCTTTCTTT

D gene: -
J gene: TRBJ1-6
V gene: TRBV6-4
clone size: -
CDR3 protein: CASRQTAVSSPPHF
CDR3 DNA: TGTGCCAGCAGGCAGACAGCGGTCTCTTCGCCCCCCCACTTT

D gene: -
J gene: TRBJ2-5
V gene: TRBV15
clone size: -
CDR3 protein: CASSSGYGGGNKYF
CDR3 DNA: TGTGCCAGCAGCTCAGGGTACGGGGGCGGGAACAAGTACTTC

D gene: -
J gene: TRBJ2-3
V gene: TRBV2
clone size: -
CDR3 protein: CASSEWGTIPHDTQYF
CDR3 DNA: TGTGCCAGCAGTGAATGGGGCACCATCCCACACGATACGCAGTATTTT

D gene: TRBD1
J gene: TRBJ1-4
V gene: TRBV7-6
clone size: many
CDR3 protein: CASSLAGTGVEKLFF
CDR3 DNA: TGTGCCAGCAGCTTAGCCGGGACAGGGGTTGAAAAACTGTTTTTT

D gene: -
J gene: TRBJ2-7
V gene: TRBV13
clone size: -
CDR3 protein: CASSLPGGREQYF
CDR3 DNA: TGTGCCAGCAGCCTGCCTGGGGGGCGAGAGCAGTACTTC

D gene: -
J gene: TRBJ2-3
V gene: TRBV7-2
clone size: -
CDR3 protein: CASSWGRREDTQYF
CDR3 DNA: TGTGCCAGCAGCTGGGGGCGCAGGGAAGATACGCAGTATTTT

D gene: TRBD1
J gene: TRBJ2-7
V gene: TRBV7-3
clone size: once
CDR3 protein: CASSSGTEYEQYF
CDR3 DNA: TGTGCCAGCAGCTCCGGGACAGAGTACGAGCAGTACTTC

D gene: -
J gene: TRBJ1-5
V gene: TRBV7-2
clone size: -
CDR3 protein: CASSLAQDQPPHF
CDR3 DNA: TGTGCCAGCAGCTTAGCACAGGACCAGCCCCCGCATTTT

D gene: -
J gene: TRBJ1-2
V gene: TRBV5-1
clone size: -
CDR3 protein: CASSLADFNYGYTF
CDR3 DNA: TGCGCCAGCAGCTTGGCCGACTTTAACTATGGCTACACCTTC

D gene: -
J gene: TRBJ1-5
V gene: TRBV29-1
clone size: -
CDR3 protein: CSVEFAPRQPQHF
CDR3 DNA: TGCAGCGTTGAATTCGCCCCCCGGCAACCCCAGCATTTT

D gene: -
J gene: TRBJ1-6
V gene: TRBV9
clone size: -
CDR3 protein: CASSRSPYNSLLHF
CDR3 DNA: TGTGCCAGCAGCCGGAGCCCCTATAATTCACTCCTCCACTTT

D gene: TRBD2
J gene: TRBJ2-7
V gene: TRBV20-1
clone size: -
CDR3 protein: CSARVAGAAGASYEQYF
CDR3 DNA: TGCAGTGCTAGAGTAGCGGGGGCCGCCGGAGCTTCCTACGAGCAGTACTTC

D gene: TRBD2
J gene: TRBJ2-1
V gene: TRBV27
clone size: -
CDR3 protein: CASSLTSGNYNEQFF
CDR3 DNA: TGTGCCAGCAGTTTGACTAGCGGGAACTACAATGAGCAGTTCTTC

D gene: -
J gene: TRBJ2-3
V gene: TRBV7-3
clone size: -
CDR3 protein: CASSYTNGTGTQYF
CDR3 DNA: TGTGCCAGCAGTTACACTAATGGCACAGGTACGCAGTATTTT

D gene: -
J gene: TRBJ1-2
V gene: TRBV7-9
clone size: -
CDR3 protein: CASSLGDRYYYGYTF
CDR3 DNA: TGTGCCAGCAGCTTAGGGGACCGCTATTACTATGGCTACACCTTC

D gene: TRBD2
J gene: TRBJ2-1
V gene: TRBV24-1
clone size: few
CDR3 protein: CATDREGEQFF
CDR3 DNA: TGTGCCACCGACCGGGAGGGTGAGCAGTTCTTC

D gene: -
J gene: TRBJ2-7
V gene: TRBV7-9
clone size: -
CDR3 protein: CASSLAQVQYF
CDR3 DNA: TGTGCCAGCAGCTTAGCACAGGTGCAGTACTTC

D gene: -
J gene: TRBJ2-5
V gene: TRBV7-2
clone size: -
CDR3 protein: CASSLKQDKAKLF
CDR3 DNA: TGTGCCAGCAGCTTAAAACAGGACAAGGCAAAACTGTTC

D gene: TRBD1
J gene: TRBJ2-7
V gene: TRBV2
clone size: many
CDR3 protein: CASKPGQGDYEQYF
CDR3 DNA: TGTGCCAGCAAACCGGGACAGGGAGACTACGAGCAGTACTTC

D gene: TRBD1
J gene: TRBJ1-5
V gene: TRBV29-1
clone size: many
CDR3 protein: CSVAPGGRNQPQHF
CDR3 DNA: TGCAGCGTCGCACCAGGGGGCCGCAATCAGCCCCAGCATTTT

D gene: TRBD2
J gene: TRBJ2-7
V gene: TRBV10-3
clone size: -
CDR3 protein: CAISESGPGGYEQYF
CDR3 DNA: TGTGCCATCAGTGAGTCGGGGCCGGGAGGATACGAGCAGTACTTC

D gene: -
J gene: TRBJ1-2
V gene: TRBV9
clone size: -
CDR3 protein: CASSRDRRGYGDTF
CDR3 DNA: TGTGCCAGCAGCAGAGATCGGCGCGGCTATGGCGACACCTTC

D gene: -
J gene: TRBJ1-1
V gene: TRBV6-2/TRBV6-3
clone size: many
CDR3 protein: CASSYGPVAFF
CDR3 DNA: TGTGCCAGCAGTTACGGTCCGGTGGCTTTCTTT

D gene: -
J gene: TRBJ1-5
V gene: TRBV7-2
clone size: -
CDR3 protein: CASSFQGSYEQYFDF
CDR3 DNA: -

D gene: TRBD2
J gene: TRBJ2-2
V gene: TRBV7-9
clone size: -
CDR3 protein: CASSSSRGDGGELFF
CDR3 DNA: TGTGCCAGCAGCTCAAGCCGGGGGGATGGGGGGGAGCTGTTTTTT

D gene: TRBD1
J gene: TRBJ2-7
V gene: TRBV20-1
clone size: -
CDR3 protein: CSARRQGLPYEQYF
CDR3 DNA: TGCAGTGCTAGACGACAGGGGCTTCCTTACGAGCAGTACTTC

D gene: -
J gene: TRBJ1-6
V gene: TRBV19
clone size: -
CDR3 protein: CASSARDNYALYF
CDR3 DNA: TGTGCCAGTTCGGCTAGGGATAATTACGCCCTCTACTTC

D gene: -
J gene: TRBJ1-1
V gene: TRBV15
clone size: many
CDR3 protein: CATSRDLLSDYLIFGTEAFF
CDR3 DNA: TGTGCCACCAGCAGAGATCTCTTATCGGATTATCTAATTTTTGGCACTGAAGCTTTCTTT

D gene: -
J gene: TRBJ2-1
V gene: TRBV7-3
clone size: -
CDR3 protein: CATSRDVSPGIPYNEQFF
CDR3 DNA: TGTGCCACCAGCAGAGATGTAAGTCCAGGGATCCCCTACAATGAGCAGTTCTTC

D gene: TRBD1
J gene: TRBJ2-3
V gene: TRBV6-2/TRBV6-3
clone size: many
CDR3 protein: CASSYIGTVPSTDTQYF
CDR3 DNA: TGTGCCAGCAGTTACATTGGGACAGTTCCTAGCACAGATACGCAGTATTTT

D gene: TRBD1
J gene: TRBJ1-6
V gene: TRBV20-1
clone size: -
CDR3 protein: CSAREPTGGNSPLHF
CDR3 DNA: TGCAGTGCTAGAGAACCGACAGGGGGAAATTCACCCCTCCACTTT

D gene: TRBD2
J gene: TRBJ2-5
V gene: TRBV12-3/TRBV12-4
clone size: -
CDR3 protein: CASLRVAGGETQYF
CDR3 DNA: TGTGCCAGCCTGCGGGTAGCGGGGGGGGAGACCCAGTACTTC

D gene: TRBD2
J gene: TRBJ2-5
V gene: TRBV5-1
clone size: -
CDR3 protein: CASSSVVAGVQETQYF
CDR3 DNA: TGCGCCAGCAGCTCCGTGGTAGCGGGGGTCCAAGAGACCCAGTACTTC

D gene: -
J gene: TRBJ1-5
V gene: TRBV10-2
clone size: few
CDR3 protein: CASRKGDSNQPQHF
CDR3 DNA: TGCGCCAGCAGGAAGGGCGATAGCAATCAGCCCCAGCATTTT

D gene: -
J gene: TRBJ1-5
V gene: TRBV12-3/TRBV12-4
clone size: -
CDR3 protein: CASSGRKKEVNQPQHF
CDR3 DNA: TGTGCCAGCAGTGGAAGGAAGAAGGAAGTAAATCAGCCCCAGCATTTT

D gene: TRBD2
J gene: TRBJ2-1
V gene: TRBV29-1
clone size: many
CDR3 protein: CSVTGLAGRSSYNEQFF
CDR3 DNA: TGCAGCGTGACGGGACTAGCGGGGAGGAGCTCCTACAATGAGCAGTTCTTC